The 28 T cell receptor beta chains listed next were all sequenced from one sample in a study of shared clonotypes between healthy human individuals. Clones were read by immunoSEQ multiplex PCR, and TCRdb kept only the in-frame ones, dropping some. Here the sample spans 1.5 million to 2.5 million clones, about 95% being singletons. Naive CD8 cells lacked CD45RO, underwent positive selection for CCR7 and left out terminally differentiated effector memory CD45RA+ cells. Sequenced: naive CD8+ T cells sorted from blood. These receptors came from a man in his late teens or twenties in good health.

Of note for this clone: The sample holds other DNA sequences that translate to the same CDR3. This chain links TRBV4-1 with TRBJ2-3; D tentatively reads TRBD1 or TRBD2 (6 bases each). The CDR3 extends over 14 amino acids. Trimming cost V 3 bases and J 2 bases, with 9 bases left between them. Germline V gene lookup returns CDR1 MGHRA and CDR2 YSYEKL. CDR3 coding DNA: TGCGCCAGCAGCCAGGGGGGCTCCACAGATACGCAGTATTTT. The encoded protein is CASSQGGSTDTQYF.

The gene calls are TRBV7-6 and TRBJ1-3, with D tentatively TRBD1 (6 bases). The CDR3 is 15 residues long. Germline values: CDR1 SGHVS, CDR2 FNYEAQ. V shed 4 bases and J shed 2 bases, with 12 bases lying between them. CDR3: CASSSLQGPGNTIYF. For the CDR3, the DNA is TGTGCCAGCAGCTCCCTACAGGGACCTGGAAACACCATATATTTT. Full variable domain (remainder filled in from reference TRBV7-6 and TRBJ1-3): GAGVSQSPRYKVTKRGQDVALRCDPISGHVSLYWYRQALGQGPEFLTYFNYEAQQDKSGLPNDRFSAERPEGSISTLTIQRTEQRDSAMYRCASSSLQGPGNTIYFGEGSWLTVV.

V and J are TRBV7-9 and TRBJ2-5; TRBD1 agrees at 8 bases. CDR1 is SEHNR and CDR2 is FQNEAQ in the germline V gene (reference sequence). The CDR3 runs 17 residues. The J segment lost 5 bases and the V segment lost 0 bases, leaving 11 bases of the junction unmatched. The chain's CDR3 is CASSLATAGGGWETQYF. The CDR3 DNA sequence: TGTGCCAGCAGCTTAGCGACGGCAGGGGGCGGTTGGGAGACCCAGTACTTC.

The rearrangement uses TRBV7-9 and TRBJ1-3; the D is unclear. CDR3 length: 14 residues. V was pared by 1 base and J by 5 bases, with 9 bases between. Germline assignment: CDR1 SEHNR and CDR2 FQNEAQ (reference sequence). Here the CDR3 reads CASSLVPGRNTIYF. The DNA of the CDR3 is TGTGCCAGCAGCTTAGTACCAGGCAGAAACACCATATATTTT.

This chain joins TRBV11-3 and TRBJ2-1, with no clear D. CDR1 and CDR2 (germline): SGHNT, YENEEA. CDR3 length: 15 amino acids. The V gene lost 4 bases and the J gene lost 4 bases, with 14 bases spanning the gap. The CDR3 DNA reads TGTGCCAGCAGCTCCGGCAACCCGATTTACAATGAGCAGTTCTTC. Amino acid sequence: CASSSGNPIYNEQFF.

The chain couples TRBV13 to TRBJ1-1; D is uncertain. The germline gives CDR1 PRHDT, CDR2 FYEKMQ (reference sequence). The CDR3 loop spans 13 amino acids. V dropped 7 bases and J dropped 0 bases, with 9 bases sitting between them. The CDR3 coding sequence is TGTGCCAGCAACTCAAGGGTGAACACTGAAGCTTTCTTT. Translated: CASNSRVNTEAFF.

CDR3 protein: CASTLTGGSYEQYF. CDR3 nucleotides: TGTGCCAGCACCCTGACAGGGGGGAGCTACGAGCAGTACTTC. This sequence joins TRBV6-5 and TRBJ2-7; TRBD1 matches at 9 bases. The germline V gene has CDR1 MNHEY and CDR2 SVGAGI. Germline trimming cut 7 bases from V and 3 bases from J; bases unmatched to any gene: 7. The CDR3 is 14 residues long.

The chain employs TRBV27 and TRBJ2-2; perhaps TRBD1 as D (6 bases). Per germline, CDR1 MNHEY and CDR2 SMNVEV (reference sequence). Trimming removed 6 bases from V and 4 bases from J, with 18 bases in between. The CDR3 totals 16 residues. CDR3 amino acids: CASSRLNRVGTGELFF. CDR3 sequence (DNA): TGTGCCAGCAGCCGACTAAACAGGGTTGGCACCGGGGAGCTGTTTTTT.

V gene TRBV28 combines with J gene TRBJ2-3; 11 nucleotides agree with TRBD2. Germline V gene data show CDR1 as MDHEN and CDR2 as SYDVKM. The CDR3 is 16 residues long. Unmatched junction bases numbered 7, after V lost 5 bases and J lost 3 bases. CDR3 in DNA: TGTGCCAGCAGTGGCTCTAGCGGGGGGACGACAGATACGCAGTATTTT. This codes for CASSGSSGGTTDTQYF.

This clone appeared once. The V gene is TRBV4-2, the J gene TRBJ2-7; 7 nucleotides align to TRBD1. CDR1 is LGHNA, CDR2 YNFKEQ, per germline. Trimming cost V 5 bases and J 2 bases; bases outside gene matches: 9. The CDR3 has 15 amino acids. Here the CDR3 DNA reads TGTGCCAGCAGCGTCCTTAGACAGGGCGCCTACGAGCAGTACTTC. Its translation: CASSVLRQGAYEQYF.

The chain combines TRBV28 with TRBJ2-7; D ambiguous. Trimming took off 6 bases at V and 0 bases at J, with 24 bases between the two ends. The CDR3 covers 18 residues. Per germline, CDR1 MDHEN and CDR2 SYDVKM. CDR3 loop: CASSLSMPGSTISYEQYF. DNA for the CDR3: TGTGCCAGCAGCTTGTCGATGCCGGGTTCCACTATCTCCTACGAGCAGTACTTC.

The V call is TRBV28, the J call TRBJ2-1; D remains ambiguous. Germline values: CDR1 MDHEN, CDR2 SYDVKM. The CDR3 is made up of 12 amino acids. V gave up 5 bases and J gave up 9 bases, with 11 bases separating them. The DNA for the CDR3 is TGTGCCAGCAGTGGGTTAGATCGTGAGCAGTTCTTC. It codes for CASSGLDREQFF.

As to this clone: This same CDR3 is encoded by further DNA sequences in the sample. The J gene is TRBJ1-4, the V gene TRBV9, with TRBD1 matching over 7 bases. Losses at the gene ends were 0 bases for V and 3 bases for J; bases not matched to a gene: 2. CDR1 is SGDLS and CDR2 is YYNGEE in the germline V gene. The CDR3 runs 15 residues. The CDR3 bases are TGTGCCAGCAGCGTAGACGGGACAGCTAATGAAAAACTGTTTTTT. It specifies CASSVDGTANEKLFF.

V and J are TRBV25-1 and TRBJ1-2, with 9 bases that match TRBD1. Losses at the gene ends were 4 bases for V and 3 bases for J; bases not matched to a gene: 3. The CDR3 sequence is 14 residues long. Germline V gene sequence: CDR1 MGHDK, CDR2 SYGVNS. In DNA, the CDR3 is TGTGCCAGCAGTGGTGGGGACAGGGACTATGGCTACACCTTC. It codes for CASSGGDRDYGYTF.

The chain employs TRBV4-3 and TRBJ2-5; possible D gene TRBD2, 6 bases. The germline gives CDR1 LGHNA, CDR2 YSLEER. V was pared by 0 bases and J by 5 bases, with 16 bases between. The CDR3 is made up of 16 amino acids. CDR3 region: CASSQEVLGGSETQYF. The CDR3 DNA follows: TGCGCCAGCAGCCAAGAGGTCTTGGGGGGATCCGAGACCCAGTACTTC.

This chain connects TRBV6-6 to TRBJ2-7; TRBD1 matches 12 bases. Trimming at V came to 5 bases and at J to 6 bases, leaving 11 bases not matched to a gene. The CDR3 spans 16 residues. Germline V gene lookup returns CDR1 MNHNY and CDR2 SVGAGI (reference sequence). CDR3: CASSNRDRGRPSEQYF. The CDR3 coding sequence is TGTGCCAGCAGTAACCGGGACAGGGGGCGCCCGTCCGAGCAGTACTTC.

The table lists this clone with a few counts. The V and J genes are TRBV7-2 and TRBJ2-2; D gene unclear. This CDR3 has 11 residues. V lost 1 base to trimming and J lost 7 bases, with 1 base between them. Germline assignment: CDR1 SGHTA and CDR2 FQGNSA. CDR3 protein: CASSLDGELFF. In DNA, the CDR3 is TGTGCCAGCAGCTTAGACGGGGAGCTGTTTTTT.

This clone was counted between two and nine times. This chain joins TRBV5-4 and TRBJ1-2, with D possibly TRBD1 on 5 matching bases. The germline V gene has CDR1 SGHNT and CDR2 YYREEE (reference sequence). The CDR3 has 13 residues. With 4 bases removed from V and 4 bases from J, the gap between germline ends came to 11 bases. The CDR3 here is CASSRDPGYGYTF. In DNA form, the CDR3 reads TGTGCCAGCAGCCGGGACCCCGGCTATGGCTACACCTTC.

The chain employs TRBV27 and TRBJ2-1, with 10 bases lining up with TRBD2. CDR1 is MNHEY, CDR2 SMNVEV, per germline (reference sequence). The length of the CDR3 is 16 residues. The ends lost 1 base at V and 7 bases at J; junction bases unmatched: 7. CDR3 bases: TGTGCCAGCAGTTTATATCCTAGCGGGAGCAAGAATGAGCAGTTCTTC. It is translated as CASSLYPSGSKNEQFF.

J is TRBJ1-2 and V is TRBV19; TRBD1 agrees at 7 bases. From germline, CDR1 is LNHDA and CDR2 SQIVND (reference sequence). With V trimmed by 3 bases and J by 4 bases, 8 bases remained unmatched. The CDR3 sequence is 15 residues long. The CDR3 coding sequence is TGTGCCAGTAGTATGTGGGACAGCAACCTCTATGGCTACACCTTC. Translation: CASSMWDSNLYGYTF.

The V gene is TRBV19, the J gene TRBJ1-1, with D perhaps TRBD1 (6 bases). The CDR3 sequence is 13 residues long. The V end was cut by 5 bases, the J end by 8 bases, with 15 bases between. Germline CDR1 LNHDA, CDR2 SQIVND (reference sequence). CDR3 DNA sequence: TGTGCCAGTAGTTCCGGGGGCGAATGGGAAGCTTTCTTT. Translated, it gives CASSSGGEWEAFF.

This clone was seen just once. The chain has TRBV15 and TRBJ2-1, with a tentative D call TRBD2 (5 bases). The length of the CDR3 is 14 residues. Trimming pared 5 bases from V and 4 bases from J, leaving 12 bases between. The germline CDR1 and CDR2 sequences are LNHNV and YYDKDF (reference sequence). CDR3 region: CATSGGASYNEQFF. CDR3 DNA sequence: TGTGCCACCAGCGGAGGTGCATCTTACAATGAGCAGTTCTTC.

This chain joins TRBV5-1 and TRBJ2-5, with TRBD1 as a possible D gene (6 bases). The V end lost 5 bases, the J end lost 4 bases, and 6 bases lay between the germline ends. CDR1 is SGHRS and CDR2 is YFSETQ in the germline V gene. The CDR3 extends over 11 amino acids. The CDR3, as DNA: TGCGCCAGCAGACAGGGAGAGACCCAGTACTTC. It translates to CASRQGETQYF.

The chain recombines TRBV4-1 with TRBJ1-3, with 8 positions matching TRBD1. The V segment lost 4 bases and the J segment 4 bases; nucleotides outside the gene matches: 15. Germline values: CDR1 MGHRA, CDR2 YSYEKL. The CDR3 length is 18 residues. The CDR3 DNA reads as TGCGCCAGCAGCCCGGATCAACTTAATAGACAGGGGGGAAACACCATATATTTT. Protein product: CASSPDQLNRQGGNTIYF.

CDR3 loop: CASSHKGSYEQYF. CDR3 coding DNA: TGCGCCAGCAGCCATAAGGGGTCCTACGAGCAGTACTTC. The V call is TRBV4-1, the J call TRBJ2-7, with D maybe TRBD1 (5 bases). CDR3 length equals 13 residues. V shed 3 bases and J shed 1 base, with 7 bases lying between them. Germline V gene data show CDR1 as MGHRA and CDR2 as YSYEKL.

V usage is TRBV30 and J usage is TRBJ2-2, with TRBD1 identical over 7 bases. Germline CDR1 reads GTSNPN; CDR2 reads SVGIG (reference sequence). This CDR3 comprises 15 residues. V lost 0 bases to trimming and J lost 6 bases; unmatched junction nucleotides: 7. The CDR3 loop is CAWSVARTGAGELFF. CDR3 nucleotide sequence: TGTGCCTGGAGTGTAGCGAGGACAGGAGCCGGGGAGCTGTTTTTT.

This chain uses TRBV30 with TRBJ2-7, with 12 bases lining up with TRBD1. The V and J ends lost 2 bases and 5 bases, in that order; junction bases with no gene match: 7. CDR3 length: 15 amino acids. Germline V gives CDR1 GTSNPN, CDR2 SVGIG (reference sequence). The CDR3 loop reads CAWSPGTGGQDEQYF. CDR3 nucleotide sequence: TGTGCCTGGAGTCCCGGGACAGGGGGCCAGGACGAGCAGTACTTC.

The rearrangement joins TRBV7-9 to TRBJ1-2; no definite D call. Per germline, CDR1 SEHNR and CDR2 FQNEAQ (reference sequence). This CDR3 spans 15 amino acids. V shed 6 bases and J shed 2 bases, with 16 bases lying between them. The CDR3 loop reads CASRAGRSLNYGYTF. Here the CDR3 DNA reads TGTGCCAGCAGAGCCGGGAGATCGTTAAACTATGGCTACACCTTC.